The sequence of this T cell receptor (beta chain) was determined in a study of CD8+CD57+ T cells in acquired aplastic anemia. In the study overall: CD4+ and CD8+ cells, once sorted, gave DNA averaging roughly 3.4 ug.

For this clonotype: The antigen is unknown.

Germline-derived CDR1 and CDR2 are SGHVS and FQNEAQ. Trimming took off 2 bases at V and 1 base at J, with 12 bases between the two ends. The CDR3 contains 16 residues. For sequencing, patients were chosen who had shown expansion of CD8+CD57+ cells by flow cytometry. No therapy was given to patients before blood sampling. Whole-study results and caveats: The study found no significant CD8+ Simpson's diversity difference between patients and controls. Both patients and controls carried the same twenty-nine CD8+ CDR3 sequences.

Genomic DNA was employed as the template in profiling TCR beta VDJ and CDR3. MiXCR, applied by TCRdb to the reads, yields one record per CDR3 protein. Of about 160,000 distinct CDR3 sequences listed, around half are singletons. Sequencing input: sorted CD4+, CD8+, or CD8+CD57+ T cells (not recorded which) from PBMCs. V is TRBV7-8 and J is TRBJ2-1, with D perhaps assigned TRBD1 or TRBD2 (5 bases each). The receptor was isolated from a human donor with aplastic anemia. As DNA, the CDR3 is TGTGCCAGCAGCTTACCCTCTGGGGGTTCCTACAATGAGCAGTTCTTC. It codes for CASSLPSGGSYNEQFF.